This T cell receptor beta chain was identified during a study of T cell responses to AZD1222 COVID-19 vaccine. Study findings and constraints: Samples come after the peak T cell response, not at day 14.

About this clone: Its antigen is not known.

The V end was cut by 1 base, the J end by 3 bases, with 7 bases between. The CDR3 has 13 amino acids. The germline V gene encodes CDR1 SGHAT and CDR2 FQNNGV. TCRdb keeps only in-frame clones here, not all; method: immunoSEQ multiplex PCR. The table includes some 110,000 clones, around 80% detected once. The receptor was isolated from an adult in good health. The gene calls are TRBV11-2 and TRBJ2-7; D unresolved. The sample consisted of peripheral blood, taken on day 0 of AZD1222 vaccination. Written as DNA, the CDR3 is TGTGCCAGCAGCTTAGGTCGCGGCTACGAGCAGTACTTC. This gives the protein CASSLGRGYEQYF.